The 5 T cell receptor beta chains given below trace back to one sample, sequenced in a study of T cells in Graves' hyperthyroidism and ophthalmopathy. The source material, RNA transcripts, was used to amplify TCR beta CDR3 regions. Initially, a first-round RT-PCR of the TCR CDR3 employed the HTBI primer set. TCRdb used MiXCR to reprocess the multiplex PCR reads, holding one entry per CDR3 protein. Seen here are 550,000 to 700,000 distinct CDR3 sequences, about 43% observed once, and the top ten hold under 20%. The sequenced sample was peripheral blood or thyroid tissue (not recorded which). All receptors come from an adult woman with Graves' disease, either hyperthyroidism or ophthalmopathy (not recorded which).

The table lists this clonotype with many counts. V and J are TRBV20-1 and TRBJ2-5; D gene ambiguous. Per germline, CDR1 DFQATT and CDR2 SNEGSKA (reference sequence). This CDR3 is 12 amino acids long. The V and J ends lost 7 bases and 1 base respectively, with 10 bases between them. The CDR3 protein is CSGARLQETQYF. CDR3 nucleotide sequence: TGCAGTGGGGCGCGGCTCCAAGAGACCCAGTACTTC.

The table lists this clonotype with many counts. The chain couples TRBV19 to TRBJ1-5; possible D gene TRBD1, 6 bases. The CDR3 extends over 18 amino acids. From germline, CDR1 is LNHDA and CDR2 SQIVND (reference sequence). V was clipped by 3 bases and J by 1 base, with 19 bases between them. The CDR3: CASSIPGARGLSNQPQHF. Written as DNA, the CDR3 is TGTGCCAGTAGTATCCCGGGGGCTCGAGGCCTGAGCAATCAGCCCCAGCATTTT.

The chain combines TRBV10-3 with TRBJ1-1; 8 nucleotides align to TRBD1. V shed 6 bases and J 3 bases; nucleotides not matched to a gene: 3. CDR3 length: 13 amino acids. The V gene's germline CDR1 is ENHRY and CDR2 SYGVKD. The CDR3 is CAIRDRDDTEAFF. CDR3 nucleotide sequence: TGTGCCATCAGGGACAGGGACGACACTGAAGCTTTCTTT.

Comments on this clonotype: This may be a read error, as it is one base from a much larger clone. This chain joins TRBV20-1 and TRBJ1-1; D gene uncertain. Trimming took off 0 bases at V and 3 bases at J, with 11 bases between the two ends. Germline loops: CDR1 DFQATT, CDR2 SNEGSKA (reference sequence). This CDR3 comprises 14 residues. CDR3 sequence (DNA): TGCAGTGCTAGAGATTGGGGTAAGGACACTGAAGCTTTCTTT. Protein sequence: CSARDWGKDTEAFF.

This clonotype showed up many times. The genes are TRBV20-1 and TRBJ2-7, with 7 bases fitting TRBD2. Germline V CDR1 and CDR2: DFQATT, SNEGSKA (reference sequence). The V segment lost 1 base and the J segment 0 bases; nucleotides outside the gene matches: 0. This CDR3 has 13 residues. CDR3 region: CSARGEGSYEQYF. The CDR3 DNA sequence: TGCAGTGCTAGAGGGGAGGGCTCCTACGAGCAGTACTTC.